The 26 T cell receptor beta chains below were found in one sample sequenced in a study of T cell clusters in autoimmune cytopenias. Each sample's input was around 270 ng genomic DNA, about 38,000 genome equivalents. TRB rearrangements were amplified by touch-down multiplex PCR with mixed TRB-A/B primers. After re-calling the multiplex PCR reads, TCRdb lists one entry per CDR3 protein, DNA absent. The table for this sample gives more than 6,000 distinct CDR3 sequences. The same sample was also studied in work on T cell repertoires in aging, cancer and after chemotherapy.

The sequenced sample was peripheral blood. All receptors come from a human donor in good health.

The V and J genes are TRBV19 and TRBJ2-1; TCRdb names TRBD1, which stays unverified in the absence of DNA. Per the germline V gene, CDR1 is LNHDA and CDR2 is SQIVND (reference sequence). CDR3 size: 14 residues. The chain's CDR3 is CASALGDSYNEQFF.

This rearrangement joins TRBV19 to TRBJ1-2; the TCRdb call, TRBD1, lacks DNA for checking. The CDR3 loop spans 15 amino acids. Germline-derived CDR1 and CDR2 are LNHDA and SQIVND (reference sequence). CDR3 protein: CASRPGQGANYGYTF.

This clonotype registers medium-sized by frequency. This chain uses TRBV27 with TRBJ2-1; TCRdb gives TRBD1 as the D gene, but with no DNA this cannot be confirmed. Per the germline V gene, CDR1 is MNHEY and CDR2 is SMNVEV (reference sequence). This CDR3 is 13 amino acids long. The CDR3 spells CASSFPGANEQFF.

The rearrangement joins TRBV27 to TRBJ2-2; there is no DNA to check the TCRdb D call of TRBD1. CDR3 size: 15 residues. Germline V CDR1 and CDR2: MNHEY, SMNVEV (reference sequence). The chain's CDR3 is CASKTGTGTTGELFF.

J is TRBJ2-1 and V is TRBV29-1; the D call of TRBD2 rests on TCRdb alone, since no DNA is present to check it. This CDR3 has 15 amino acids. CDR1 is SQVTM and CDR2 is ANQGSEA in the germline V gene. CDR3: CSTKGLAGGLGEQFF.

This clonotype is called medium-sized based on its frequency. This sequence joins TRBV29-1 and TRBJ1-1; TCRdb outputs TRBD1, but without DNA this stays unchecked. Looked up from germline, CDR1 is SQVTM and CDR2 is ANQGSEA. The CDR3 consists of 16 residues. CDR3 residues: CSVSTRDRVWNVEAFF.

The chain links TRBV6-1 to TRBJ1-2; TCRdb selects TRBD1, and the lack of DNA leaves this call unchecked. This CDR3 is 14 amino acids long. Germline CDR1 and CDR2: MNHNS and SASEGT. The CDR3 is CASSESGGIYGYTF.

The chain has TRBV27 and TRBJ2-7; TCRdb selects TRBD2, and the lack of DNA leaves this call unchecked. The CDR3 runs 17 residues. Per germline, CDR1 MNHEY and CDR2 SMNVEV (reference sequence). The CDR3 spells CASSPEPGLANSYEQYF.

J is TRBJ2-3 and V is TRBV7-9; the D call of TRBD1 rests on TCRdb alone, since no DNA is present to check it. Per the germline V gene, CDR1 is SEHNR and CDR2 is FQNEAQ (reference sequence). This CDR3 contains 15 residues. The CDR3 loop is CASSPQGSSTDTQYF.

The gene calls are TRBV30 and TRBJ2-7; TCRdb names TRBD1, which stays unverified in the absence of DNA. Germline CDR1 reads GTSNPN; CDR2 reads SVGIG (reference sequence). This CDR3 region has 13 residues. The chain's CDR3 is CAWQRPGVAEQYF.

The chain has TRBV5-4 and TRBJ1-5; absent DNA, TCRdb's TRBD1 call cannot be checked. This CDR3 contains 16 residues. Per the germline V gene, CDR1 is SGHNT and CDR2 is YYREEE (reference sequence). The CDR3 protein is CASSPSGTGSNQPQHF.

Its frequency marks this clonotype as medium-sized (0.01 to 0.1%). V is TRBV18 and J is TRBJ2-3. The germline V gene encodes CDR1 KGHSH and CDR2 LQKENI. This CDR3 is 12 amino acids long. The chain's CDR3 is CASSPDTDTQYF.

V and J are TRBV19 and TRBJ1-3; TCRdb designates TRBD1, a call that cannot be tested without DNA. This CDR3 region has 13 residues. Germline loops: CDR1 LNHDA, CDR2 SQIVND (reference sequence). The CDR3 spells CAGGSLSGNTIYF.

This clonotype is classed as medium-sized by frequency. The chain joins TRBV6-5 to TRBJ2-5. The CDR3 consists of 12 residues. CDR1 MNHEY and CDR2 SVGAGI come from the germline V gene. The CDR3 here is CASSSSTETQYF.

The V gene is TRBV6-1, the J gene TRBJ1-2. The CDR3 runs 12 residues. The V gene's germline CDR1 is MNHNS and CDR2 SASEGT. CDR3 sequence: CASSVWGYGYTF.

This clonotype is called medium-sized based on its frequency. The genes are TRBV5-5 and TRBJ2-2; TCRdb's D call, TRBD2, is unchecked because there is no DNA. CDR1 and CDR2 (germline): SGHKS, YYEKEE (reference sequence). The CDR3 sequence is 18 residues long. The CDR3 region is CASSFPAGTSANTGELFF.

In terms of frequency, this clonotype is medium-sized. The gene calls are TRBV19 and TRBJ2-1; TCRdb proposes TRBD2, but this gene call is untestable without DNA. The CDR3 consists of 15 residues. Germline values: CDR1 LNHDA, CDR2 SQIVND (reference sequence). The CDR3 loop is CASSRSGGGNNEQFF.

This clonotype is classed as medium-sized by frequency. V usage is TRBV19 and J usage is TRBJ2-5; the TCRdb D gene call, TRBD1, has no DNA to confirm it. Germline lookup yields CDR1 LNHDA and CDR2 SQIVND (reference sequence). The CDR3 covers 13 residues. CDR3 amino acids: CASSTHRGETQYF.

The chain employs TRBV7-9 and TRBJ1-1. This CDR3 comprises 14 residues. Germline V gene lookup returns CDR1 SEHNR and CDR2 FQNEAQ (reference sequence). This chain's CDR3 is CASSLTEDGTEAFF.

The V and J genes are TRBV13 and TRBJ1-5. Germline V gene data show CDR1 as PRHDT and CDR2 as FYEKMQ (reference sequence). CDR3 length: 16 amino acids. CDR3: CASSLSGWASNQPQHF.

This clonotype is called medium-sized based on its frequency. V usage is TRBV29-1 and J usage is TRBJ2-1; the TRBD2 assignment by TCRdb is unverifiable without DNA. The length of the CDR3 is 13 residues. CDR1 SQVTM and CDR2 ANQGSEA come from the germline V gene. CDR3 amino acids: CSGRDGVYNEQFF.

V is TRBV5-1 and J is TRBJ2-5. The germline V gene encodes CDR1 SGHRS and CDR2 YFSETQ. There are 12 residues in the CDR3. The CDR3 spells CASSPVGETQYF.

J is TRBJ2-3 and V is TRBV7-2; TCRdb names TRBD1, which stays unverified in the absence of DNA. The CDR3 has 20 residues. Germline V lookup: CDR1 SGHTA, CDR2 FQGNSA. Here the CDR3 reads CASSVAIWGSNRSNTDTQYF.

This chain joins TRBV6-4 and TRBJ2-3. The germline V gene encodes CDR1 MRHNA and CDR2 SNTAGT. CDR3 length: 14 residues. CDR3 sequence reads: CASSDSTGTDTQYF.

The chain is built from TRBV5-6 and TRBJ1-1; there is no DNA to check the TCRdb D call of TRBD1. The CDR3 length is 14 residues. Germline V gene data show CDR1 as SGHDT and CDR2 as YYEEEE. CDR3 in amino acids: CASNRYRGRSEAFF.

The chain links TRBV6-5 to TRBJ2-1; TCRdb selects TRBD1, and the lack of DNA leaves this call unchecked. The CDR3 sequence is 14 residues long. CDR1 and CDR2 (germline): MNHEY, SVGAGI. This CDR3 is CASSSGHLGGEQFF.